The clone carrying this T cell receptor beta chain came up a few times. Antigen specificity is unknown. In TCRdb, the reads were re-called with MiXCR into one record per CDR3 protein. The sample lists some 500,000 distinct CDR3 sequences, 30% to 35% occurring once. This specimen comes from a study of T cell repertoires in cytomegalovirus infection. The overall study: Researchers turned to recently identified HLA-C-restricted CMV epitopes as well as well-studied HLA-B-restricted ones. It can be stated that public TCR beta signatures indicated CMV infection as well as a matching HLA type.

The germline gives CDR1 SGHVS, CDR2 FQNEAQ. The V end lost 1 base, the J end lost 4 bases, and 13 bases lay between the germline ends. The CDR3 runs to 15 residues. Regarding the study as a whole: The ex vivo response showed dominance by HLA-C-restricted CMV-specific TCR beta clonotypes.

This material consisted of cultured PBMCs, taken from culture after CMV antigen stimulation. This chain joins TRBV7-8 and TRBJ2-5, with D tentatively TRBD1 (5 bases). The receptor comes from a human donor in good health (CMV status not recorded). Some clones in this sample may be carry-over from other donors' samples. The CDR3 sequence is CASSLDPGKRETQYF. CDR3 bases: TGTGCCAGCAGCTTAGATCCAGGGAAGAGAGAGACCCAGTACTTC.